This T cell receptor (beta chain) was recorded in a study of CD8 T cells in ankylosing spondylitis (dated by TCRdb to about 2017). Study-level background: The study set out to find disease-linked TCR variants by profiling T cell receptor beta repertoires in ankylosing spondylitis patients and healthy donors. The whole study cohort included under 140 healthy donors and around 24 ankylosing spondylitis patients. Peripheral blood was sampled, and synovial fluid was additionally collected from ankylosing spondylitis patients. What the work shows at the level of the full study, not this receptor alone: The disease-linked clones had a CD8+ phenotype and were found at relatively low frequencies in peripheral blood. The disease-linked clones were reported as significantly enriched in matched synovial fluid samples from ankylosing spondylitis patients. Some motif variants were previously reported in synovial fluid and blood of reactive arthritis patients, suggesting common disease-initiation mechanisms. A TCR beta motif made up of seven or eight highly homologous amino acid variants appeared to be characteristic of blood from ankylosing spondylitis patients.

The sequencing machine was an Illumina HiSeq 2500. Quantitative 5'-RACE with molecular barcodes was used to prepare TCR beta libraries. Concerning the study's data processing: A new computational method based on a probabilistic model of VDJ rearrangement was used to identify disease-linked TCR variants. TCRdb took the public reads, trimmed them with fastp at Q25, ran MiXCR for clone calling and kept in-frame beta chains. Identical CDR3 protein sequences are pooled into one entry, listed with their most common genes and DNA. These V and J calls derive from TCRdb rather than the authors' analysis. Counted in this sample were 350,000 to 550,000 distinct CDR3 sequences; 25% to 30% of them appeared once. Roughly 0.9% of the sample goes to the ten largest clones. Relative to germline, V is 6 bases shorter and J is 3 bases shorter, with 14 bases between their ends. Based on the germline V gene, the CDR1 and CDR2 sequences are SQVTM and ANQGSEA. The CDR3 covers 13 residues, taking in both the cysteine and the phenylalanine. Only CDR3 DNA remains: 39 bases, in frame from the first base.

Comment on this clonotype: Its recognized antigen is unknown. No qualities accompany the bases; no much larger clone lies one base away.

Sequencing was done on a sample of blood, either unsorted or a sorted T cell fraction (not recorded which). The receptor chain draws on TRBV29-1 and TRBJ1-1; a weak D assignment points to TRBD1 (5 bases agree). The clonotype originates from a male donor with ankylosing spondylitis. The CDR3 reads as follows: CSVRLDRYTEAFF. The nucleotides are TGCAGCGTCAGACTTGACAGATACACTGAAGCTTTCTTT.